The present T cell receptor beta chain was sequenced within a study of control samples from healthy donors and cancer patients (TCRdb year 2020). Taken from cysteine to phenylalanine, the CDR3 has 15 residues. Just CDR3 DNA is preserved here, 45 bases in frame from base 1. For CDR1 and CDR2, the germline V gene lists SGHAT and FQNNGV. Relative to germline, V is 6 bases shorter and J is 1 base shorter, with 12 bases between their ends. As for this clone: Its antigen is unknown. Per-nucleotide qualities are absent, and no much larger clonotype sits a single base away.

Libraries were prepared through the immunoSEQ multiplex PCR assay. The table was pulled from immuneACCESS by TCRdb, which kept in-frame rearrangements only. Such tables lose some clones; where checked, under half of the loss comes from unresolved V genes, and the rest has no known cause. Within this sample are approximately 71,000 clones, with just under 90% of them counted one time only. The ten largest clonotypes hold around 20% of the sample. In this chain, TRBV11-2 is recombined with TRBJ2-2; a tentative D match to TRBD1 spans 6 bases. This TCR was recovered from a man aged 60-69 years with lung cancer. Sequencing was performed on PBMCs. The base sequence is TGTGCCAGCAGGAATAGAGGGGGGAACACCGGGGAGCTGTTTTTT. Translated, it gives CASRNRGGNTGELFF.